This paragraph reports one T cell receptor beta chain. Its antigen is unknown. ViraFEST expansion of antigen-specific CD4+ T cells with viral peptide pools preceded sequencing. At the end of 10 days of culture, CD4+ T cells were isolated. Each person got two doses of an mRNA SARS-CoV-2 vaccine, BNT162b2 or mRNA-1273. Peptides at around 9.9 ug/ml and IL-2 at 9 to 10 IU/ml were added to a few million PBMC per well. This CDR3 has 19 amino acids. The V gene's germline CDR1 is WNHNN and CDR2 SYGVQD (reference sequence). The V gene lost 8 bases and the J gene lost 3 bases, with 29 bases spanning the gap. The data derive from a study of vaccination effects on CD4 cells after COVID-19. Study-wide results and limits: Among infection- and vaccine-induced clones, marked clonal contraction occurred late after vaccination. The study enrolled few convalescent patients and sampled no early post-infection timepoints.

Clones were sequenced by immunoSEQ multiplex PCR, and TCRdb holds only the in-frame ones, with some missing. Here the sample spans tens of thousands of clones, around 79% being singletons. The sequenced sample was CD4+ T cells from PBMCs cultured with HCoV-NL63 spike peptides, obtained after COVID-19 vaccination. This receptor was taken from a human donor who received a COVID-19 vaccine. This chain links TRBV10-1 with TRBJ1-5, with D maybe TRBD1 (6 bases). CDR3 loop: CASGKLPGHPKGYNQPQHF. In DNA form, the CDR3 reads TGCGCCAGCGGAAAATTACCGGGACACCCAAAAGGGTACAATCAGCCCCAGCATTTT.